This record concerns one TCR beta chain sequence. Its antigen remains unidentified. Base qualities are not at hand, and no much larger clone is one base apart. Taken from cysteine to phenylalanine, the CDR3 has 16 residues. Only the CDR3 DNA is retained, 48 bases long and in frame from the first base. The CDR1 and CDR2 encoded by the germline V gene are SGHDT and YYEEEE. The germline V and J ends show losses of 4 bases and 0 bases respectively, and no gene match explains 2 bases of the junction. The data derive from a study of blood T cell repertoires in COVID-19 (dated by TCRdb to the early 2020s). About the study as a whole: Samples covering the acute and convalescent phases of COVID-19 were provided by collaborators in the United States, Italy and Spain. The material from the prospective study consisted of cDNA or gDNA derived from T cells, B-cell-depleted T cells, or PBMCs. The dataset comprised deeply sampled blood TCRbeta repertoires from subjects exposed to, actively infected with, or recovered from COVID-19. The repertoires were released in a freely available public database intended as a resource for research on the immune response to SARS-CoV-2. Samples came from the ongoing ImmuneRACE study (first 160 participants) plus 1,254 subjects from 6 global collaborators. Nearly every sample came with metadata listing a de-identified subject ID, COVID-19 status, age in years and sex. HLA class I and class II types, where available, came from metadata supplied by the sample provider rather than from assay-based typing.

The immunoSEQ Assay, a bias-controlled multiplex PCR, was used to amplify TCRbeta CDR3 regions from genomic DNA. In the source study's methods: Within the assay, amplification of reference gene primers was used to estimate how many nucleated cells each sample contained. To quantify the absolute abundance of each unique TCRbeta CDR3 rearrangement, sequence reads were collapsed and filtered. For each sample, productive Simpson clonality was calculated by taking the square root of Simpson's diversity index across productive rearrangements. TCRdb limited this immuneACCESS table to in-frame rearrangements with V and J called. A share of clones is missing; checked studies link under half to unresolved V genes, and the rest is unexplained. The V and J calls and clone size were taken over from that table, and D and trimming were inferred from the DNA. The sample table holds over 80,000 clones, of which roughly 84% were seen once. The ten largest clones add up to about 2.7% of the sample.

Collaborating institutions collected whole blood in K2EDTA tubes following their own protocols. For TCRbeta analysis, collaborators shipped samples in one of three forms: frozen whole blood, isolated PBMCs, or DNA extracted from either of those sample types. Broader findings and caveats from the paper: The quantity of clinical and demographic metadata differed by source and by participant and was supplied without curation.

The clonotype originates from an elderly woman with acute or convalescent COVID-19. The sequenced sample consisted of peripheral blood. The chain uses TRBV5-6 and TRBJ1-4, with 11 central nucleotides matching TRBD1. The CDR3 loop reads CASSRGQGATNEKLFF. At the DNA level, the sequence is TGTGCCAGCAGCCGGGGACAGGGGGCAACTAATGAAAAACTGTTTTTT.